This TCR beta chain was profiled in a study of T-cell memory formation after mild COVID-19. This CDR3 has 14 residues. Germline CDR1 is MNHEY and CDR2 is SMNVEV (reference sequence). Unmatched junction bases numbered 6, after V lost 3 bases and J lost 4 bases. This clonotype came up many times. TCRdb independently ran MiXCR on the 5' RACE reads; one entry per CDR3 protein. The table lists tens of thousands of distinct CDR3 sequences, about 13% of them singletons. The rearrangement uses TRBV27 and TRBJ2-7; 7 bases are shared with TRBD2. The clonotype originates from an adult woman who had mild COVID-19 (a few samples of this study predate the infection). Cell type and time point are not known. The sequenced sample consisted of PBMCs or a T cell subset sorted from them (not recorded which). The CDR3 protein is CASSFGGTTYEQYF. The CDR3 DNA follows: TGTGCCAGCAGTTTCGGCGGGACTACGTACGAGCAGTACTTC.